The 30 T cell receptor beta chains listed next were all sequenced from one sample in a study of regulatory T cells in long-lasting Graves disease. As to time point: persistent/refractory GD, antithyroid drugs over 5 years with positive TRAb. There was RNA extracted from PBMCs, and the TCR library was made from it. Building the TCR beta libraries relied on iRepertoire HTBI primers, and CDR3 regions underwent Arm-PCR. Using its own MiXCR run on the multiplex PCR reads, TCRdb lists one record per CDR3 protein. The sample shows about 400,000 distinct CDR3 sequences, roughly 20% of them seen only once. The sequencing here drew on peripheral blood mononuclear cells (PBMCs), taken when the disease was refractory, from a patient treated with antithyroid drugs. The receptors here all came from a female donor with Graves disease.

The V call is TRBV20-1, the J call TRBJ2-2, with a possible D match to TRBD1 (6 bases). Germline assignment: CDR1 DFQATT and CDR2 SNEGSKA (reference sequence). CDR3 length equals 13 residues. V shed 3 bases and J shed 7 bases, with 12 bases lying between them. CDR3 coding DNA: TGCAGTGCTAGCGTACAGGGCGGCGGGGAGCTGTTTTTT. Protein: CSASVQGGGELFF.

This chain connects TRBV20-1 to TRBJ2-7, with D uncertain. From germline, CDR1 is DFQATT and CDR2 SNEGSKA (reference sequence). V was clipped by 0 bases and J by 2 bases, with 8 bases between them. This CDR3 is built from 13 residues. The CDR3 coding sequence is TGCAGTGCTAGAGACTACAAACCCTACGAGCAGTACTTC. This translates into CSARDYKPYEQYF.

This sequence joins TRBV10-3 and TRBJ1-1; 7 bases are a match to TRBD1. This CDR3 region has 12 residues. The J segment lost 4 bases and the V segment lost 6 bases, leaving 2 bases of the junction unmatched. The V gene's germline CDR1 is ENHRY and CDR2 SYGVKD. In DNA form, the CDR3 reads TGTGCCATCAGCGCAGGGGGCACTGAAGCTTTCTTT. Protein sequence: CAISAGGTEAFF.

This clonotype was detected ten times or more. The chain combines TRBV29-1 with TRBJ2-5; 7 nucleotides agree with TRBD1. The CDR3 totals 11 residues. Germline V CDR1 and CDR2: SQVTM, ANQGSEA. V lost 5 bases, J lost 5 bases, and 2 bases stayed unmatched. This chain's CDR3 is CSVWTGETQYF. The CDR3 nucleotides are TGCAGCGTTTGGACAGGCGAGACCCAGTACTTC.

This clonotype occurred many times. The chain has TRBV12-3 or TRBV12-4 and TRBJ2-5; 11 positions match TRBD1. This CDR3 has 16 residues. Losses at the gene ends were 6 bases for V and 2 bases for J; bases not matched to a gene: 8. DNA for the CDR3: TGTGCCAGCAGACCGGGACAGGGGGGGTTACAAGAGACCCAGTACTTC. Its translation: CASRPGQGGLQETQYF.

Many counts were recorded for this clonotype. The chain joins TRBV7-9 to TRBJ1-1, with 10 nucleotides matching TRBD1. CDR3 length equals 18 residues. Trimming at V came to 1 base and at J to 1 base, leaving 9 bases not matched to a gene. Germline CDR1 SEHNR, CDR2 FQNEAQ (reference sequence). The CDR3 region has the DNA TGTGCCAGCAGCTTAGTTGTAGGGACAGGGGTCAAGAACACTGAAGCTTTCTTT. Residues: CASSLVVGTGVKNTEAFF.

This clonotype was counted a few times. This chain uses TRBV6-5 with TRBJ2-7; D is ambiguous. Per the germline V gene, CDR1 is MNHEY and CDR2 is SVGAGI. Trimming took off 2 bases at V and 7 bases at J, with 9 bases between the two ends. This CDR3 has 12 residues. The CDR3 region has the DNA TGTGCCAGCAGTTACGGTGGATCAGAGCAGTACTTC. This encodes CASSYGGSEQYF.

The chain joins TRBV4-2 to TRBJ2-5; 7 nucleotides align to TRBD2. This CDR3 has 16 amino acids. The germline V gene encodes CDR1 LGHNA and CDR2 YNFKEQ. V gave up 1 base and J gave up 5 bases; unmatched junction bases: 10. Here the CDR3 DNA reads TGTGCCAGCAGCCAAGCCCCATCAAGTAGCGGGGAGACCCAGTACTTC. Translating it yields CASSQAPSSSGETQYF.

This clonotype was counted only a few times. The chain carries TRBV6-5 and TRBJ2-2; 8 bases agree with TRBD1. Trimming took 2 bases from V and 7 from J; bases not matched to a gene: 6. The CDR3 sequence is 15 residues long. Germline CDR1 reads MNHEY; CDR2 reads SVGAGI. DNA for the CDR3: TGTGCCAGCAGTTACACAGGGGGGCGGGGCGGGGAGCTGTTTTTT. The encoded protein is CASSYTGGRGGELFF.

The CDR3 spells CSASPSPGQGVSEQYF. DNA of the CDR3: TGCAGTGCTAGTCCGAGCCCGGGGCAGGGGGTCTCCGAGCAGTACTTC. The chain carries TRBV20-1 and TRBJ2-7; 7 nucleotides agree with TRBD1. V dropped 3 bases and J dropped 6; count of bases not matched to a gene: 17. Per the germline V gene, CDR1 is DFQATT and CDR2 is SNEGSKA (reference sequence). This CDR3 is built from 16 residues.

The chain joins TRBV18 to TRBJ1-2, with 8 positions matching TRBD1. CDR1 KGHSH and CDR2 LQKENI come from the germline V gene. The CDR3 is 14 amino acids. The trim removed 3 bases at V and 8 bases at J, leaving 8 bases unmatched. The CDR3 region has the DNA TGTGCCAGCTCACCCCCCGGGACAGGCCGCGGCTACACCTTC. Translated: CASSPPGTGRGYTF.

Many counts were recorded for this clonotype. The V call is TRBV7-8, the J call TRBJ2-2; TRBD2 might be the D (5 bases). The germline gives CDR1 SGHVS, CDR2 FQNEAQ. Trimming took 2 bases from V and 0 from J, leaving 13 bases between them. The CDR3 runs to 17 residues. In DNA, the CDR3 is TGTGCCAGCAGCTTAAGACTAATCCCGTCGAACACCGGGGAGCTGTTTTTT. It encodes CASSLRLIPSNTGELFF.

J is TRBJ2-7 and V is TRBV5-1; tentative D call: TRBD1 (6 bases). CDR1 and CDR2 from the germline V gene are SGHRS and YFSETQ. The CDR3 has 12 amino acids. V was trimmed by 6 bases and J by 4 bases, leaving 11 bases between them. CDR3 nucleotide sequence: TGCGCCAGCAAGGGGGTCTCTTACGAGCAGTACTTC. Protein sequence: CASKGVSYEQYF.

This clonotype has a count of ten or more. The rearrangement links TRBV11-2 to TRBJ2-7, with D maybe TRBD2 (5 bases). The CDR3 covers 12 residues. CDR1 and CDR2 (germline): SGHAT, FQNNGV. V was cut by 5 bases and J by 3 bases, with 8 bases left in between. In nucleotides, the CDR3 is TGTGCCAGCAGCGGGAGCCACTACGAGCAGTACTTC. Amino acid sequence: CASSGSHYEQYF.

This clonotype was counted many times. V and J are TRBV6-1 and TRBJ1-5; 12 bases match TRBD1. Germline-derived CDR1 and CDR2 are MNHNS and SASEGT. This CDR3 comprises 19 residues. V dropped 6 bases and J dropped 2; count of bases not matched to a gene: 14. This CDR3 reads CASRKRGTGGVFGNQPQHF. CDR3 in DNA: TGTGCCAGCAGGAAACGTGGGACAGGGGGCGTTTTTGGCAATCAGCCCCAGCATTTT.

This clonotype occurred a few times. The CDR3 DNA follows: TGCAGTGCTAGAGTATTGGAGACCCAGTACTTC. It is translated as CSARVLETQYF. The chain carries TRBV20-1 and TRBJ2-5; D is undetermined. Germline V lookup: CDR1 DFQATT, CDR2 SNEGSKA (reference sequence). The CDR3 is 11 residues long. Trimming shortened V by 1 base and J by 5 bases, and 5 bases separated the two germline ends.

This clonotype was observed at least ten times. The rearrangement links TRBV12-3 or TRBV12-4 to TRBJ2-7, with unresolved D. Trimming pared 3 bases from V and 5 bases from J, leaving 17 bases between. The CDR3 runs 15 residues. CDR3 region: CASSFVSTTTNEQYF. The CDR3 nucleotides are TGTGCCAGCAGTTTCGTGTCTACCACTACGAACGAGCAGTACTTC.

There are a few counts of this clonotype. This CDR3 is CASSVGTGSGYTF. As DNA, the CDR3 is TGTGCCAGCAGTGTGGGGACAGGGTCTGGCTACACCTTC. V gene TRBV25-1 combines with J gene TRBJ1-2; 9 bases align to TRBD1. Trimming took 4 bases from V and 7 from J; bases not matched to a gene: 4. The CDR3 is made up of 13 amino acids. CDR1 MGHDK and CDR2 SYGVNS come from the germline V gene.

There are a few counts of this clonotype. This sequence joins TRBV20-1 and TRBJ2-7; D gene unclear. Trimming stripped 5 bases from V and 1 base from J, with 15 bases between. Germline V gene sequence: CDR1 DFQATT, CDR2 SNEGSKA (reference sequence). The CDR3 spans 14 residues. CDR3 protein: CSAPRWLTSYEQYF. As DNA, the CDR3 is TGCAGTGCTCCCCGTTGGCTTACGTCCTACGAGCAGTACTTC.

In its sample, this clonotype was seen a few times. V and J are TRBV19 and TRBJ1-2; D gene unclear. Germline V gives CDR1 LNHDA, CDR2 SQIVND (reference sequence). The CDR3 covers 13 residues. Trimming took off 5 bases at V and 7 bases at J, with 14 bases between the two ends. The CDR3 is CASSLPGRAGYTF. For the CDR3, the DNA is TGTGCCAGTAGTTTACCCGGGAGAGCTGGCTACACCTTC.

The chain links TRBV3-1 to TRBJ2-1; D remains ambiguous. Germline V gives CDR1 LGHDT, CDR2 YNNKEL (reference sequence). V shed 0 bases and J shed 3 bases, with 12 bases lying between them. CDR3 length equals 16 residues. The CDR3 coding sequence is TGTGCCAGCAGCCAAGATCGTATAGCTTACTACAATGAGCAGTTCTTC. Its translation is CASSQDRIAYYNEQFF.

This clonotype has just a few counts. The gene calls are TRBV6-1 and TRBJ2-7; TRBD2 matches 11 bases. Germline values: CDR1 MNHNS, CDR2 SASEGT. V shed 7 bases and J 2 bases; nucleotides not matched to a gene: 13. This CDR3 has 17 amino acids. The CDR3 DNA reads TGTGCCAGCAATGAGCCGGGACTAGCGGCACTAACCTACGAGCAGTACTTC. This encodes CASNEPGLAALTYEQYF.

This clonotype has just a few counts. This chain links TRBV18 with TRBJ2-7, with 10 bases identical to TRBD1. Germline lookup yields CDR1 KGHSH and CDR2 LQKENI. The CDR3 has 16 amino acids. J lost 3 bases, V lost 3 bases, and 8 bases had no gene match. CDR3: CASSPAGQGGFYEQYF. CDR3 DNA: TGTGCCAGCTCACCCGCCGGACAGGGGGGGTTCTACGAGCAGTACTTC.

This clonotype was observed a few times. The rearrangement links TRBV6-1 to TRBJ2-7; tentative D call: TRBD2 (5 bases). The CDR3 sequence is 14 residues long. V was shortened by 6 bases and J by 3 bases, with 15 bases between the two germline ends. The germline V gene encodes CDR1 MNHNS and CDR2 SASEGT. The CDR3 nucleotides are TGTGCCAGCAGCCGAACTAGTGATATCTACGAGCAGTACTTC. This codes for CASSRTSDIYEQYF.

In its sample, this clonotype was seen a few times. The genes are TRBV19 and TRBJ1-1, with a tentative D call TRBD1 (6 bases). V lost 3 bases and J 3 bases, leaving 14 bases between the germline ends. Germline loops: CDR1 LNHDA, CDR2 SQIVND (reference sequence). The CDR3 is made up of 15 amino acids. This CDR3 is CASSIIVQGDTEAFF. The CDR3 coding sequence is TGTGCCAGTAGTATTATTGTACAGGGAGACACTGAAGCTTTCTTT.

This chain connects TRBV29-1 to TRBJ2-6; no clear D. CDR1 and CDR2 from the germline V gene are SQVTM and ANQGSEA. The CDR3 has 18 amino acids. V shed 1 base and J shed 0 bases, with 16 bases lying between them. This CDR3 reads CSVEATGSGYSGANVLTF. The CDR3 DNA is TGCAGCGTTGAAGCGACCGGTTCAGGCTACTCTGGGGCCAACGTCCTGACTTTC.

Comment on this clonotype: A much larger clone lies a single base off, so this may be a read error. V gene TRBV11-2 combines with J gene TRBJ2-7, with D uncertain. Deletions cut 0 bases from V and 9 bases from J, with 12 bases between. Germline V gene sequence: CDR1 SGHAT, CDR2 FQNNGV. This CDR3 is built from 13 residues. The CDR3 coding sequence is TGTGCCAGCAGCTTAGAGCTTGGAGTCGGGCAGTACTTC. Its translation: CASSLELGVGQYF.

This clonotype was detected only a few times. This chain uses TRBV10-3 with TRBJ2-5, with D possibly TRBD1 on 6 matching bases. The V gene's germline CDR1 is ENHRY and CDR2 SYGVKD. V was pared by 4 bases and J by 1 base, with 10 bases between. This CDR3 has 14 residues. The CDR3 here is CAISVRDTQETQYF. CDR3 bases: TGTGCCATCAGTGTAAGGGACACCCAAGAGACCCAGTACTTC.

A note on this clonotype: A read error is possible here, since a much larger clone lies one base away. The chain uses TRBV27 and TRBJ1-4; D gene unclear. The CDR3 spans 17 residues. In germline, CDR1 is MNHEY, CDR2 SMNVEV (reference sequence). V dropped 2 bases and J dropped 0 bases, with 13 bases sitting between them. The CDR3 sequence: CASSLTPTEPTNEKLFF. CDR3 sequence (DNA): TGTGCCAGCAGTTTAACACCCACAGAGCCAACTAATGAAAAACTGTTTTTT.

This chain links TRBV11-2 with TRBJ1-6, with D maybe TRBD1 (6 bases). The CDR3 extends over 17 amino acids. Germline V CDR1 and CDR2: SGHAT, FQNNGV. Trimming removed 5 bases at V and 5 bases at J, with 19 bases between. The DNA of the CDR3 is TGTGCCAGCAGCCAACCCCCCGGGGGCCTACATAATTCACCCCTCCACTTT. Translating it yields CASSQPPGGLHNSPLHF.